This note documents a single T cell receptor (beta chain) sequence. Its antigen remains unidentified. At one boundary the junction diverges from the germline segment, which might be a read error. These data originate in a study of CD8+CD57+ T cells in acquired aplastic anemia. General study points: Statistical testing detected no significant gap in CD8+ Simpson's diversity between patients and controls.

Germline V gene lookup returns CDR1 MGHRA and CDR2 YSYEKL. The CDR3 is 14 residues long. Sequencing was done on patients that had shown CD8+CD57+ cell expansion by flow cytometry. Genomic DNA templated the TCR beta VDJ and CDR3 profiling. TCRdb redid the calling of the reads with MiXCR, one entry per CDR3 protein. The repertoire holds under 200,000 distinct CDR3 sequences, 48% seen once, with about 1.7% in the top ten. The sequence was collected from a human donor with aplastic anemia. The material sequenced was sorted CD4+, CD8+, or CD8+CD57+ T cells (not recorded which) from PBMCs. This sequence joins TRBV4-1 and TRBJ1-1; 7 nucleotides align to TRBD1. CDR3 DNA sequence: TGTGCCAGCAGCCGCGGGACAGCCAACACTGAAGCTTTCTTT. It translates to CASSRGTANTEAFF.